The 27 T cell receptor beta chains in this list originate from one sample, sequenced in a study of OX40 agonist ivuxolimab in advanced cancers. Produced via immunoSEQ multiplex PCR; TCRdb's table is partial and in-frame only. The sample includes 50,000 to 80,000 clones, about 80% of them seen just once. The sequences come from CD4+ or CD8+ T cells sorted from blood, collected in a trial of the OX40 agonist ivuxolimab. These receptors all come from an adult with an advanced solid tumor such as melanoma, head and neck, liver or kidney cancer.

V gene TRBV7-2 combines with J gene TRBJ1-2; no clear D. Germline assignment: CDR1 SGHTA and CDR2 FQGNSA. The CDR3 has 12 amino acids. V was trimmed by 3 bases and J by 8 bases, leaving 10 bases between them. The CDR3 sequence is CASSFNLGGYTF. CDR3 DNA: TGTGCCAGCAGCTTTAATCTGGGGGGCTACACCTTC.

This clone was recorded once. The chain employs TRBV20-1 and TRBJ2-1; a weak D match, TRBD1 (5 bases). Trimming left V 3 bases short and J 6 bases short, with 6 bases between. Germline loops: CDR1 DFQATT, CDR2 SNEGSKA (reference sequence). The CDR3 contains 11 residues. The CDR3 loop reads CSASQGNEQFF. The CDR3, as DNA: TGCAGTGCTAGTCAGGGCAATGAGCAGTTCTTC.

The chain has TRBV5-1 and TRBJ1-6, with 7 bases that match TRBD1. Germline V lookup: CDR1 SGHRS, CDR2 YFSETQ. The CDR3 consists of 15 residues. The junction had 3 bases not matched to a gene; V was cut back by 0 bases and J by 6 bases. The CDR3 nucleotides are TGCGCCAGCAGCTTGGTAACAGGGGTTAATTCACCCCTCCACTTT. Translated: CASSLVTGVNSPLHF. Together with reference TRBV5-1 and TRBJ1-6, the CDR3 gives the full variable domain: KAGVTQTPRYLIKTRGQQVTLSCSPISGHRSVSWYQQTPGQGLQFLFEYFSETQRNKGNFPGRFSGRQFSNSRSEMNVSTLELGDSALYLCASSLVTGVNSPLHFGNGTRLTVT.

The genes are TRBV19 and TRBJ2-2, with unresolved D. V gave up 7 bases and J gave up 3 bases, with 6 bases separating them. The CDR3 spans 12 residues. Germline loops: CDR1 LNHDA, CDR2 SQIVND (reference sequence). The CDR3 DNA reads as TGTGCCAGTACCCTCTACACCGGGGAGCTGTTTTTT. This gives the protein CASTLYTGELFF.

This chain joins TRBV9 and TRBJ2-3; D perhaps matches TRBD1 (6 bases). The CDR3 has 11 amino acids. In germline, CDR1 is SGDLS, CDR2 YYNGEE. V lost 3 bases to trimming and J lost 12 bases, with 11 bases between them. The DNA for the CDR3 is TGTGCCAGCAGCGGACCGGGACAACAGTATTTT. Protein sequence: CASSGPGQQYF.

J is TRBJ2-7 and V is TRBV6-1; a weak D match, TRBD2 (6 bases). Per germline, CDR1 MNHNS and CDR2 SASEGT. The CDR3 loop spans 16 amino acids. Between the trimmed V and J ends, which lost 4 bases and 5 bases, there was a span of 21 bases. In DNA form, the CDR3 reads TGTGCCAGCAGTGGGAGTCGAAAGGCCGGCGGGGACGAGCAGTACTTC. It translates to CASSGSRKAGGDEQYF.

This clone was seen a handful of times. The chain is built from TRBV6-1 and TRBJ1-2, with 8 bases that match TRBD1. The CDR3 has 14 residues. With V trimmed by 6 bases and J by 5 bases, 8 bases remained unmatched. The germline gives CDR1 MNHNS, CDR2 SASEGT. Written as DNA, the CDR3 is TGTGCCAGCAGCAACGACAGGGGAGGGTATGGCTACACCTTC. This sequence encodes CASSNDRGGYGYTF.

Only one count was recorded for this clone. The CDR3 nucleotides are TGTGCCAGCAAAGTAGAAGCGAACACCGGGGAGCTGTTTTTT. Residues: CASKVEANTGELFF. V and J are TRBV7-9 and TRBJ2-2; D is unclear. The CDR3 is 14 residues long. V dropped 7 bases and J dropped 0 bases, with 9 bases sitting between them. Germline assignment: CDR1 SEHNR and CDR2 FQNEAQ (reference sequence). Using reference TRBV7-9 and TRBJ2-2 for the parts outside the CDR3, the full variable domain is DTGVSQNPRHKITKRGQNVTFRCDPISEHNRLYWYRQTLGQGPEFLTYFQNEAQLEKSRLLSDRFSAERPKGSFSTLEIQRTEQGDSAMYLCASKVEANTGELFFGEGSRLTVL.

Worth noting for this clone: Other nucleotide sequences in the sample specify the same CDR3. V and J are TRBV6-6 and TRBJ2-7; perhaps D is TRBD1 or TRBD2 (5 bases each). CDR3 length equals 14 residues. Trimming took off 2 bases at V and 3 bases at J, with 11 bases between the two ends. Germline lookup yields CDR1 MNHNY and CDR2 SVGAGI (reference sequence). The CDR3 nucleotides read TGTGCCAGCAGTTACCCCGGGACCCTCTACGAGCAGTACTTC. Its translation: CASSYPGTLYEQYF.

The chain is built from TRBV6-5 and TRBJ2-7; possible D gene TRBD2, 6 bases. The V gene's germline CDR1 is MNHEY and CDR2 SVGAGI. The CDR3 extends over 15 amino acids. Trimming removed 0 bases at V and 0 bases at J, with 9 bases between. Here the CDR3 DNA reads TGTGCCAGCAGTTACTCGTTGACTAGCTCCTACGAGCAGTACTTC. It translates to CASSYSLTSSYEQYF.

V gene TRBV6-1 combines with J gene TRBJ2-7, with D tentatively TRBD1 (6 bases). The V end lost 3 bases, the J end lost 2 bases, and 11 bases lay between the germline ends. This CDR3 has 14 residues. Germline loops: CDR1 MNHNS, CDR2 SASEGT. The CDR3, as DNA: TGTGCCAGCAGTGACTTGGGGGCACCCTACGAGCAGTACTTC. Its protein product is CASSDLGAPYEQYF.

As regards this clone: One end of the junction does not line up with germline, which may come from a read error. The V call is TRBV7-7, the J call TRBJ2-5; 8 nucleotides match TRBD2. The germline CDR1 and CDR2 sequences are SSHAT and FNYEAQ (reference sequence). This CDR3 has 16 residues. CDR3 amino acids: CASSLGLAGGLETQYF. CDR3 coding DNA: TGTGCTAGCAGCTTAGGGCTAGCGGGTGGTCTGGAGACCCAGTACTTC.

This chain links TRBV9 with TRBJ1-5; D is unclear. The CDR3 extends over 15 amino acids. From germline, CDR1 is SGDLS and CDR2 YYNGEE. V was clipped by 0 bases and J by 7 bases, with 14 bases between them. CDR3 nucleotide sequence: TGTGCCAGCAGCGTAGAAGGGTCAGCGGGGCAGCCCCAGCATTTT. Protein: CASSVEGSAGQPQHF.

This sequence joins TRBV7-8 and TRBJ1-1; 7 nucleotides agree with TRBD1. Unmatched junction bases numbered 12, after V lost 5 bases and J lost 6 bases. The CDR3 is 15 residues long. The germline CDR1 and CDR2 sequences are SGHVS and FQNEAQ. The CDR3 DNA is TGTGCCAGCAGCGCCGCAATGACAGGGTACTCTGAAGCTTTCTTT. Amino acids: CASSAAMTGYSEAFF.

This chain uses TRBV15 with TRBJ2-3; 11 positions match TRBD2. Germline loops: CDR1 LNHNV, CDR2 YYDKDF (reference sequence). This CDR3 is built from 18 residues. With V trimmed by 4 bases and J by 2 bases, 11 bases remained unmatched. CDR3 in DNA: TGTGCCACCAGCATCCCCGGAAGACTAGCGGGAACCACAGATACGCAGTATTTT. The encoded protein is CATSIPGRLAGTTDTQYF.

The chain is built from TRBV11-2 and TRBJ1-1, with D uncertain. This CDR3 is 15 amino acids long. Trimming took off 2 bases at V and 2 bases at J, with 12 bases between the two ends. Germline CDR1 is SGHAT and CDR2 is FQNNGV. The CDR3 here is CASSLQGLPNTEAFF. CDR3 bases: TGTGCCAGCAGCTTACAAGGGCTACCAAACACTGAAGCTTTCTTT.

V gene TRBV6-6 combines with J gene TRBJ2-1, with D perhaps given as TRBD1 or TRBD2 (6 bases each). Germline V CDR1 and CDR2: MNHNY, SVGAGI (reference sequence). The CDR3 consists of 14 residues. The V end was cut by 6 bases, the J end by 7 bases, with 16 bases between. DNA of the CDR3: TGTGCCAGCAGGAAGGGGGGCCCGGGGAATGAGCAGTTCTTC. This sequence encodes CASRKGGPGNEQFF.

The chain joins TRBV21-1 to TRBJ1-1; TRBD1 was called by the table and not checked on the DNA. TRBV21-1 is a documented pseudogene. The CDR3 contains 15 residues. CDR3: CASRTARGTNTEAFF. The CDR3 bases are TGTGCCAGCCGAACGGCGAGGGGGACGAACACTGAAGCTTTCTTT.

The chain joins TRBV5-4 to TRBJ2-1; TRBD1 might be the D (6 bases). Between the trimmed V and J ends, which lost 4 bases and 3 bases, there was a span of 14 bases. CDR1 is SGHNT, CDR2 YYREEE, per germline (reference sequence). This CDR3 has 15 residues. In nucleotides, the CDR3 is TGTGCCAGCAGCCGCGAGGGACAATACTACAATGAGCAGTTCTTC. Amino acids: CASSREGQYYNEQFF.

The chain carries TRBV7-9 and TRBJ2-6; the match to TRBD1 covers 7 bases. After removal of 4 bases from V and 2 bases from J, the junction contained 2 bases not matched to a gene. CDR1 SEHNR and CDR2 FQNEAQ come from the germline V gene (reference sequence). The CDR3 is made up of 15 amino acids. CDR3 bases: TGTGCCAGCAGCTCAGACAGGGCTGGGGCCAACGTCCTGACTTTC. Translated, it gives CASSSDRAGANVLTF.

This clone occurred a few times. Different DNA sequences within this sample yield the same CDR3. The chain has TRBV18 and TRBJ2-7; perhaps D is TRBD1 or TRBD2 (5 bases each). This CDR3 region has 15 residues. Trimming removed 2 bases at V and 0 bases at J, with 11 bases between. Germline lookup yields CDR1 KGHSH and CDR2 LQKENI. CDR3 coding DNA: TGTGCCAGCTCACCAAAGGGACGAGCCTCCTACGAGCAGTACTTC. This gives the protein CASSPKGRASYEQYF.

The rearrangement joins TRBV6-5 to TRBJ2-7, with 8 bases identical to TRBD1. The V segment lost 6 bases and the J segment 2 bases; nucleotides outside the gene matches: 9. CDR3 length equals 15 residues. Looked up from germline, CDR1 is MNHEY and CDR2 is SVGAGI. CDR3 nucleotide sequence: TGTGCCAGCAGGGACCACGGGACAGGAACCTACGAGCAGTACTTC. This encodes CASRDHGTGTYEQYF.

V and J are TRBV6-1 and TRBJ2-7; TRBD1 matches 9 bases. The length of the CDR3 is 13 residues. Looked up from germline, CDR1 is MNHNS and CDR2 is SASEGT. The V and J ends lost 5 bases and 3 bases, in that order; junction bases with no gene match: 2. CDR3 nucleotide sequence: TGTGCCAGCAGTAGACAGGGGGACTACGAGCAGTACTTC. Encoded protein: CASSRQGDYEQYF.

The chain uses TRBV9 and TRBJ2-1; no clear D. The ends were cut back, 0 bases at V and 13 bases at J, with 14 bases in the middle. This CDR3 is 13 amino acids long. The germline CDR1 and CDR2 sequences are SGDLS and YYNGEE. CDR3 bases: TGTGCCAGCAGCGTAGGGGTCAGTACTCCCCAGTTCTTC. The encoded protein is CASSVGVSTPQFF.

The CDR3 DNA is TGTGCCAGTAGGGCGGTCGGTCAGGGGGGGGAGACCCAGTACTTC. This gives the protein CASRAVGQGGETQYF. The chain recombines TRBV19 with TRBJ2-5, with D perhaps matching TRBD1 or TRBD2 (7 bases each). Trimming removed 6 bases at V and 5 bases at J, with 19 bases between. There are 15 residues in the CDR3. CDR1 is LNHDA and CDR2 is SQIVND in the germline V gene (reference sequence).

This clone was detected once. The chain couples TRBV6-5 to TRBJ2-4; D is ambiguous. The ends were cut back, 10 bases at V and 3 bases at J, with 7 bases in the middle. CDR3 length equals 11 residues. Germline loops: CDR1 MNHEY, CDR2 SVGAGI. CDR3 nucleotide sequence: TGTGCCACCCAGGTCAAAAACATTCAGTACTTC. It specifies CATQVKNIQYF.

This sequence joins TRBV10-2 and TRBJ1-4, with 7 bases that match TRBD1. Trimming cost V 6 bases and J 5 bases; bases outside gene matches: 6. CDR1 and CDR2 (germline): WSHSY, SAAADI. There are 14 residues in the CDR3. In DNA form, the CDR3 reads TGCGCCAGCAGGATGGCAGGGGGGAATGAAAAACTGTTTTTT. Translated, it gives CASRMAGGNEKLFF.